This T cell receptor beta chain originates from a study of T cell responses to AZD1222 COVID-19 vaccine. Study conclusions and caveats: Just six people given AZD1222 tested seropositive at baseline. A mostly white British donor set with more females was recruited, and clonal diversity was possibly underestimated.

This clone has a single count. Its target is not known. The table came from immunoSEQ multiplex PCR; TCRdb's copy has only in-frame clones and leaves some out. In the table there are roughly 110,000 clones, less than 95% of which are singletons. CDR1 LNHDA and CDR2 SQIVND come from the germline V gene (reference sequence). The CDR3 is 15 amino acids. Trimming at V came to 5 bases and at J to 8 bases, leaving 7 bases not matched to a gene. Sequenced here: peripheral blood, sampled 28 days after the second AZD1222 dose. The chain employs TRBV19 and TRBJ2-1; 12 positions match TRBD2. The receptor was isolated from an adult who received the AZD1222 COVID-19 vaccine. CDR3 sequence: CASSPLAGGRHEQFF. CDR3 in DNA: TGTGCCAGTAGTCCTCTAGCGGGGGGGCGGCATGAGCAGTTCTTC.